This T cell receptor beta chain was retrieved from a study of regulatory T cells in long-lasting Graves disease. Germline V CDR1 and CDR2: MGHDK, SYGVNS. The CDR3 is made up of 14 amino acids. The ends were cut back, 1 base at V and 3 bases at J, with 9 bases in the middle. Time point defined: persistent/refractory GD, antithyroid drugs over 5 years with positive TRAb. After RNA was extracted from PBMCs, the TCR library was made from it. With iRepertoire HTBI primers and Arm-PCR of CDR3 regions, TCR beta libraries were built. TCRdb reprocessed the multiplex PCR reads with MiXCR, giving one entry per CDR3 protein. The profile shows 700,000 or so distinct CDR3 sequences, around 30% of them singletons. This clonotype was counted a few times.

This TCR came from a female donor with Graves disease. The sequenced sample was peripheral blood mononuclear cells (PBMCs), obtained when the disease was refractory, from a patient treated with antithyroid drugs. The chain couples TRBV25-1 to TRBJ1-2; weak D call: TRBD1 (5 bases). CDR3 DNA: TGTGCCAGCAGTGAATGGGGCAGCGACTATGGCTACACCTTC. Protein product: CASSEWGSDYGYTF.